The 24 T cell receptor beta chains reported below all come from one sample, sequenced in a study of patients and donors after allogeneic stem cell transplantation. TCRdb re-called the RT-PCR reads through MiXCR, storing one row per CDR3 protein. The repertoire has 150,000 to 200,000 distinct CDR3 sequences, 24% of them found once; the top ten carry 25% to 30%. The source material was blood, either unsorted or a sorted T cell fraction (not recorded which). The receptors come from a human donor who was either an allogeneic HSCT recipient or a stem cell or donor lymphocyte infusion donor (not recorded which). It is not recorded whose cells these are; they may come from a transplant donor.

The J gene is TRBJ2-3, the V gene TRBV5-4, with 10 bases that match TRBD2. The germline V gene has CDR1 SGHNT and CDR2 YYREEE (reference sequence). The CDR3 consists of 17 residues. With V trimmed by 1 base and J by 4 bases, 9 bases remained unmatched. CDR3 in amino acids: CASSLKLTSGTSDTQYF. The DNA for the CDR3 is TGTGCCAGCAGCTTGAAATTAACTAGCGGGACTTCAGATACGCAGTATTTT.

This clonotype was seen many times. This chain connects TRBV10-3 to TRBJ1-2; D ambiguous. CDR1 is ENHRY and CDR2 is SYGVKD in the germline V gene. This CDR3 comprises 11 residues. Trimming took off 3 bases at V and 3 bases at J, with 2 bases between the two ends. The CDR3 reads CAISEDYGYTF. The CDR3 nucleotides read TGTGCCATCAGTGAAGACTATGGCTACACCTTC.

For the CDR3, the DNA is TGTGCCAGCAGTTCACAGGGGGTTAGGAACACCGGGGAGCTGTTTTTT. Translated, it gives CASSSQGVRNTGELFF. This sequence joins TRBV27 and TRBJ2-2; 8 bases match TRBD1. V lost 4 bases, J lost 1 base, and 5 bases stayed unmatched. Germline V gene data show CDR1 as MNHEY and CDR2 as SMNVEV (reference sequence). This CDR3 is 16 amino acids long.

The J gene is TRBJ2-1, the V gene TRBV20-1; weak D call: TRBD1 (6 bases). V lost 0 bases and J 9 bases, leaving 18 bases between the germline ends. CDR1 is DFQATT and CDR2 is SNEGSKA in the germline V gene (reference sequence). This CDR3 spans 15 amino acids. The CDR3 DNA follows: TGCAGTGCTAGAGATCTTGGGCAGGGGAACTTTGAGCAGTTCTTC. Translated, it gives CSARDLGQGNFEQFF.

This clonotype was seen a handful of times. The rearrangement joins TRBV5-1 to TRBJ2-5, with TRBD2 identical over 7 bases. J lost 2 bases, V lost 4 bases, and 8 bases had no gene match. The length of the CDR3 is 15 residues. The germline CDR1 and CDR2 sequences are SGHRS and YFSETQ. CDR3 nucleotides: TGCGCCAGCAGCGTAGGACTAGACCAACAAGAGACCCAGTACTTC. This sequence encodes CASSVGLDQQETQYF.

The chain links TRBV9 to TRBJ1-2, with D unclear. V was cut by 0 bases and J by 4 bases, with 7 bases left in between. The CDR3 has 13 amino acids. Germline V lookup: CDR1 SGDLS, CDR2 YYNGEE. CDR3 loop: CASSVEQAYGYTF. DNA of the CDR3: TGTGCCAGCAGCGTAGAACAAGCCTATGGCTACACCTTC. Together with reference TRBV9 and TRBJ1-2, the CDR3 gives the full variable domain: DSGVTQTPKHLITATGQRVTLRCSPRSGDLSVYWYQQSLDQGLQFLIQYYNGEERAKGNILERFSAQQFPDLHSELNLSSLELGDSALYFCASSVEQAYGYTFGSGTRLTVV.

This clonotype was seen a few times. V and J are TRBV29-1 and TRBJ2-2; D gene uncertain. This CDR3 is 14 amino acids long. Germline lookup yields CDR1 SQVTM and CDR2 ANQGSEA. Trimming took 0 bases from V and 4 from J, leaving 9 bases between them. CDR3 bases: TGCAGCGTTGAAGACACTGGTCCCACCGGGGAGCTGTTTTTT. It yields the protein CSVEDTGPTGELFF.

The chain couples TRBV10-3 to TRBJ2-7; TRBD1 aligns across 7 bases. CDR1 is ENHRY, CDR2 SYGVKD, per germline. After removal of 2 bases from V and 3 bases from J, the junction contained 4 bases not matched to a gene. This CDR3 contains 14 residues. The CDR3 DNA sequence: TGTGCCATCAGTGAGCAAGGGGGCAACTACGAGCAGTACTTC. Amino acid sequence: CAISEQGGNYEQYF.

The CDR3 DNA follows: TGTGCCATCAGTGTATCGGGACGGGAGGGTCACGAGCAGTACTTC. Translated, it gives CAISVSGREGHEQYF. The chain recombines TRBV10-3 with TRBJ2-7; TRBD2 aligns across 8 bases. Germline assignment: CDR1 ENHRY and CDR2 SYGVKD. The trim removed 4 bases at V and 5 bases at J, leaving 10 bases unmatched. The CDR3 runs to 15 residues.

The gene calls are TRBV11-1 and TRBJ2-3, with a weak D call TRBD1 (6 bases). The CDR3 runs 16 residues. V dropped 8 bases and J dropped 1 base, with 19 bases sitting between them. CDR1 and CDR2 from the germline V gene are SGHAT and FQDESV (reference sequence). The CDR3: CASRADSRYGTDTQYF. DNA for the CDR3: TGTGCCAGCCGAGCGGACAGCAGATATGGCACAGATACGCAGTATTTT.

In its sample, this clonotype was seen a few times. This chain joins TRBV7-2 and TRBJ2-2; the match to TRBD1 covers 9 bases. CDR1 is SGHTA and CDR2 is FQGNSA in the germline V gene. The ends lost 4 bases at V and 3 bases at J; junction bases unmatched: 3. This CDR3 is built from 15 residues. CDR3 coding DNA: TGTGCCAGCAGCTATTGGACAGGGGACACCGGGGAGCTGTTTTTT. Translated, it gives CASSYWTGDTGELFF.

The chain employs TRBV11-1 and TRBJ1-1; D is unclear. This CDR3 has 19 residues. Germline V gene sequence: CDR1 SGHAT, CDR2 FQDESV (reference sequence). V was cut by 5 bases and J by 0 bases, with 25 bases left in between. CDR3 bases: TGTGCCAGCAGCCATACGAAAACAGTCCTTAAGAGTATGAACACTGAAGCTTTCTTT. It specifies CASSHTKTVLKSMNTEAFF. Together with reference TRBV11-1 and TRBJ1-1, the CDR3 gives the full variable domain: EAEVAQSPRYKITEKSQAVAFWCDPISGHATLYWYRQILGQGPELLVQFQDESVVDDSQLPKDRFSAERLKGVDSTLKIQPAELGDSAMYLCASSHTKTVLKSMNTEAFFGQGTRLTVV.

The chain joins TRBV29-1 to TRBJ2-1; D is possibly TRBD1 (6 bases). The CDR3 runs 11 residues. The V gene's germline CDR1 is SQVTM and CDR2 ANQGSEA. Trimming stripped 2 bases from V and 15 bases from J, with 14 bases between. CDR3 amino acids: CSVEKGVSAFF. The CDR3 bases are TGCAGCGTTGAAAAGGGGGTCAGCGCGTTCTTC.

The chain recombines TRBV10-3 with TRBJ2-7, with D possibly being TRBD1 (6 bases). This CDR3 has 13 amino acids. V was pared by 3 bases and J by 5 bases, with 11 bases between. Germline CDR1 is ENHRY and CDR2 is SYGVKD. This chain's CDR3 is CAISEAGAHEQYF. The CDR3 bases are TGTGCCATCAGTGAAGCAGGGGCCCACGAGCAGTACTTC.

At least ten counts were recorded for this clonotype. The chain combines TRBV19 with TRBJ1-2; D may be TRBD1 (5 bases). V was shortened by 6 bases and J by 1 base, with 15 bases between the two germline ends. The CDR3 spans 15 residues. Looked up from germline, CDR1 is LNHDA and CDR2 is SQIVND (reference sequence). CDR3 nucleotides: TGTGCCAGTAGCGACCCCCCGGGACGTAACTATGGCTACACCTTC. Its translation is CASSDPPGRNYGYTF.

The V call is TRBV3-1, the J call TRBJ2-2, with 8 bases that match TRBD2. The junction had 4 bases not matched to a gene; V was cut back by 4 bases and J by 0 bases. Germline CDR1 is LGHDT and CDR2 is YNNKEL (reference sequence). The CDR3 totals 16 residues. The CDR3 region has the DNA TGTGCCAGCAGCCGACCGGGGGGGACGAACACCGGGGAGCTGTTTTTT. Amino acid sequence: CASSRPGGTNTGELFF.

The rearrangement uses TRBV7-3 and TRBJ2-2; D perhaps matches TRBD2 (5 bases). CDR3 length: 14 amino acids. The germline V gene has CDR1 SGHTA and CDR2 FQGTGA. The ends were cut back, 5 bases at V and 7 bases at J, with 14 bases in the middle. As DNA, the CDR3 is TGTGCCAGCAGCCCTGGGAGCAGCAGCGGGGAGCTGTTTTTT. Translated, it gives CASSPGSSSGELFF.

CDR3 nucleotides: TGTGCCAGCAGCCCTGGGGACAGGCTTAGAGGCTCCTACGAGCAGTACTTC. Translating gives CASSPGDRLRGSYEQYF. The chain employs TRBV4-2 and TRBJ2-7; 8 nucleotides line up with TRBD1. The ends lost 4 bases at V and 0 bases at J; junction bases unmatched: 11. This CDR3 region has 17 residues. The germline V gene has CDR1 LGHNA and CDR2 YNFKEQ.

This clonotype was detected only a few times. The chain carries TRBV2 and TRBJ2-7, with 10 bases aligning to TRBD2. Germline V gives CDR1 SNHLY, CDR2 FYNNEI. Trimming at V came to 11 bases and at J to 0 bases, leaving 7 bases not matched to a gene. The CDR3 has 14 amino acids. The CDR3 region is CAVTSGDYSYEQYF. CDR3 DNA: TGTGCCGTTACTAGCGGGGACTACTCCTACGAGCAGTACTTC.

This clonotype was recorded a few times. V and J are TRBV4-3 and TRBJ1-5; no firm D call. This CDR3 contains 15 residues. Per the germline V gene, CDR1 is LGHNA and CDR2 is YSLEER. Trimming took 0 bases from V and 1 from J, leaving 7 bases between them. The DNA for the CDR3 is TGCGCCAGCAGCCAAGATATCGGGAGCAATCAGCCCCAGCATTTT. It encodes CASSQDIGSNQPQHF.

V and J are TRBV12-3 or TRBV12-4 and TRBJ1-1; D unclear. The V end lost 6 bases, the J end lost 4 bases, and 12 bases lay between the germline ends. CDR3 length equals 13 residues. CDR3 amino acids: CASSLGSATEAFF. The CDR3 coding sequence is TGTGCCAGCAGCCTGGGTTCGGCCACTGAAGCTTTCTTT.

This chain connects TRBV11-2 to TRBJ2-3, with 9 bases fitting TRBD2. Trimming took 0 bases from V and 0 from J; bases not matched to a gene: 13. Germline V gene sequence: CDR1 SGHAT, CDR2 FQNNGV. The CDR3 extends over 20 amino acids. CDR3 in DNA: TGTGCCAGCAGCTTAGATCTCGGGCAACTAGCGGGCCCTAGCACAGATACGCAGTATTTT. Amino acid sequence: CASSLDLGQLAGPSTDTQYF.

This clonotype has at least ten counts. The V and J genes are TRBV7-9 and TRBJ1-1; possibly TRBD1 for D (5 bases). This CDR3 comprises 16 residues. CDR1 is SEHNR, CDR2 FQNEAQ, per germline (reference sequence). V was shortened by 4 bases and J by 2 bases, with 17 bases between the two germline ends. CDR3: CASSSEPGPINTEAFF. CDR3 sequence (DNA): TGTGCCAGCAGCTCAGAACCGGGACCCATTAACACTGAAGCTTTCTTT.

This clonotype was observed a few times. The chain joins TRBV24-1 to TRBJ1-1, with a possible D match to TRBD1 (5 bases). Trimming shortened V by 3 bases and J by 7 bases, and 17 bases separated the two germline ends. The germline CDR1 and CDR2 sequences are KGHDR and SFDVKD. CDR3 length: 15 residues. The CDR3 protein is CATSDPRQTTGEAFF. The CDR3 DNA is TGTGCCACCAGTGATCCCCGACAGACAACAGGTGAAGCTTTCTTT.